This T cell receptor beta chain was recovered during a study of T cells in localized non-small cell lung cancer. Study-level points and caveats: Adjacent lung tissue had a median about 50 of the top 100 clones found in the tumor. Uninvolved adjacent lung showed the highest T cell clonality, exceeding tumor. Patients showing higher blood T cell density tended to see longer overall survival. Heterogeneity within the tumor remains possible, as just one region underwent sequencing.

Profiling relied on immunoSEQ multiplex PCR, and the TCRdb table lists in-frame clones only, not all of them. This table holds 50,000 to 75,000 clones, approximately 90% found once. CDR3 length: 16 residues. Germline V gene data show CDR1 as LNHDA and CDR2 as SQIVND (reference sequence). Trimming stripped 3 bases from V and 2 bases from J, with 14 bases between. On this clone itself: As yet, its antigen is unknown.

Sequenced here: peripheral blood, sampled before any cancer treatment. The sequence derives from a man aged 40 to 70 with stage I squamous cell lung carcinoma. This sequence joins TRBV19 and TRBJ1-5; TRBD1 is a possible D gene (5 bases). The CDR3 DNA reads as TGTGCCAGTAGTATGAGGCAGGGCATGGGCAATCAGCCCCAGCATTTT. Its translation is CASSMRQGMGNQPQHF.